Listed below are T cell receptor beta chains from one sample, sequenced in a study of beta chain features in type 1 diabetes. Sequencing used immunoSEQ multiplex PCR; TCRdb keeps in-frame clones, though not all of them. The table lists under 150,000 clones, 6% to 7.5% of them singletons, with around 1.3% in the top ten. Sequenced: central memory CD4+ T cells from blood. These receptors all stem from a woman aged 25 to 39 in good health. Each CDR3 is given with its conserved first and last residue. Each record gives: D gene, V gene, clone size, J gene, CDR3 DNA, CDR3 protein. A D gene is named only where the DNA matches it firmly. Expanded clones get a size class; other rows say once, few or many, or leave the size out.

>.|TRBV28|.|TRBJ2-5
TGTGCCAGCAGTCCCGCTAGCAGGCCAGAGACCCAGTACTTC
CASSPASRPETQYF
>.|TRBV7-2|.|TRBJ2-5
TGTGCCAGCAGCTTAGTTGTCCACCAGCGGAGGCAAGAGACCCAGTACTTC
CASSLVVHQRRQETQYF
>.|TRBV6-4|few|TRBJ1-1
TGTGCCAGCAGTGACAGGGAGGACACTGAAGCTTTCTTT
CASSDREDTEAFF
>TRBD1|TRBV28|.|TRBJ2-6
TGTGCCAGCAGTTCTACCGGGACAGGGGTATCTGGGGCCAACGTCCTGACTTTC
CASSSTGTGVSGANVLTF
>.|TRBV30|few|TRBJ1-5
TGTGCCTGGAGTGAACTAATAGATCAGCCCCAGCATTTT
CAWSELIDQPQHF
>.|TRBV15|medium-sized|TRBJ2-1
TGTGCCACCAGCAGAGATGCGTGGCAGGGCACAGGGAATGAGCAGTTCTTC
CATSRDAWQGTGNEQFF
>TRBD1|TRBV11-3|.|TRBJ2-2
TGTGCCAGCAGCCCGGGACAGGGGGCGAACACCGGGGAGCTGTTTTTT
CASSPGQGANTGELFF
>.|TRBV28|.|TRBJ2-3
TGTGCCAGCAGTCGGCTAGCGCCAGATACGCAGTATTTT
CASSRLAPDTQYF
>TRBD2|TRBV28|many|TRBJ2-7
TGTGCCAGCAGTGAACTAGCGGGAGCCTACGAGCAGTACTTC
CASSELAGAYEQYF
>.|TRBV5-4|.|TRBJ2-7
TGTGCCAGCAGCTCAAAGGACGGGACCTACGAGCAGTACTTC
CASSSKDGTYEQYF
>.|TRBV5-1|.|TRBJ2-5
TGCGCCAGCAGCTCAGATCAGGGGGGAGGAGAGACCCAGTACTTC
CASSSDQGGGETQYF
>TRBD2|TRBV7-2|few|TRBJ2-7
TGTGCCAGCAGCTTGAACGGACTAGCGGGTAGGTGGTACTTC
CASSLNGLAGRWYF
>.|TRBV5-1|.|TRBJ2-3
TGCGCCAGCAGCTTGGTGGTAGCGGATACGGATACGCAGTATTTT
CASSLVVADTDTQYF
>TRBD2|TRBV19|.|TRBJ2-2
TGTGCCAGTAGCACCGGGACTAGCGGGAACACCGGGGAGCTGTTTTTT
CASSTGTSGNTGELFF
>TRBD1|TRBV11-2|.|TRBJ2-3
TGTGCCAGCAGCCCAGGACAGGGTTTCGCAGATACGCAGTATTTT
CASSPGQGFADTQYF
>TRBD2|TRBV27|.|TRBJ2-1
TGTGCCAGCAGTTCGTCCCCGGGACTAGCGGCGCGGGAGCAGTTCTTC
CASSSSPGLAAREQFF
>.|TRBV30|.|TRBJ1-4
TGTGCCTGGAGTGTTTTTTCCACAGGATTGTTTTTT
CAWSVFSTGLFF
>TRBD2|TRBV29-1|.|TRBJ2-1
TGCAGCGCTTTTAGGACTAGCGGGTACAATGAGCAGTTCTTC
CSAFRTSGYNEQFF
>.|TRBV18|.|TRBJ1-2
TGTGCCAGCTCACCTCCCGGGTCCACTAACTATGGCTACACCTTC
CASSPPGSTNYGYTF
>.|TRBV29-1|few|TRBJ1-2
TGCAGCGTTGAAGGGGGAGGGTTCTATGGCTACACCTTC
CSVEGGGFYGYTF
>.|TRBV5-1|.|TRBJ2-1
TGCGCCAGCAGCTTGAGTACAGGGCCACTGTACAATGAGCAGTTCTTC
CASSLSTGPLYNEQFF
>.|TRBV4-3|.|TRBJ1-2
TGCGCCAGCAGCCAAGATACGGGGGAGCCGTATGGCTACACCTTC
CASSQDTGEPYGYTF
>.|TRBV27|few|TRBJ1-4
TGTGCCAGCAGTTTATCCAGTCCTCCAACTAATGAAAAACTGTTTTTT
CASSLSSPPTNEKLFF
>TRBD2|TRBV30|few|TRBJ2-1
TGTGCCTGGAGGGGCGGGAGTTGGGAGCAGTTCTTC
CAWRGGSWEQFF
>.|TRBV7-3|.|TRBJ1-1
TGTGCCAGCAGCAAACAAAAGAACACTGAAGCTTTCTTT
CASSKQKNTEAFF
>TRBD1|TRBV13|.|TRBJ2-6
TGTGCCAGCAGCGCACGACAGGGGATACGGTCTGGGGCCAACGTCCTGACTTTC
CASSARQGIRSGANVLTF
>TRBD1|TRBV7-3|.|TRBJ2-1
TGTGCCAGCAGCGCAAGACAGGGGGCCTCCAACAATGAGCAGTTCTTC
CASSARQGASNNEQFF
>.|TRBV13|few|TRBJ2-3
TGTGCCAGCAAATCCATCACAGATACGCAGTATTTT
CASKSITDTQYF
>TRBD2|TRBV7-9|medium-sized|TRBJ2-7
TGTGCCAGCAGCTTAGATGGACTAGCCTACGAGCAGTACTTC
CASSLDGLAYEQYF
>TRBD1|TRBV5-6|many|TRBJ2-5
TGTGCCAGCAGCGCGACAGGGCCCGTGGAGACCCAGTACTTC
CASSATGPVETQYF
>TRBD2|TRBV4-3|few|TRBJ2-3
TGCGCCAGCAGCCAAGAATTAGCGGGAGGCACAGATACGCAGTATTTT
CASSQELAGGTDTQYF
>.|TRBV5-1|.|TRBJ2-1
TGCGCCAGCAGCTTGGCAGGAAGCTCCTACAATGAGCAGTTCTTC
CASSLAGSSYNEQFF
>TRBD1|TRBV29-1|.|TRBJ2-2
TGCAGCGTAGCAGGACAGGGGGCCGGGGAGCTGTTTTTT
CSVAGQGAGELFF
>.|TRBV29-1|many|TRBJ2-1
TGCAGCTACAAAGGAGCAAGGTACAATGAGCAGTTCTTC
CSYKGARYNEQFF
>TRBD1|TRBV7-2|many|TRBJ2-5
TGTGCCAGCAGCTTAGGGGGACAGGGGGCAGGAGGGACCCAGTACTTC
CASSLGGQGAGGTQYF
>TRBD2|TRBV29-1|many|TRBJ2-3
TGCAGCGTTGACCCTAGCGGGGGGAGGAATACGCAGTATTTT
CSVDPSGGRNTQYF
>.|TRBV11-2|.|TRBJ2-7
TGTGCCAGCAGCTTATTAGTGGGGGGGGGCTTCGGGGAGAGCTACGAGCAGTACTTC
CASSLLVGGGFGESYEQYF
>TRBD2|TRBV4-3|few|TRBJ2-7
TGCGCCAGCAGCCAAGTAAGAGGCCGGCGGGAGGACTACGAGCAGTACTTC
CASSQVRGRREDYEQYF
>TRBD2|TRBV7-9|.|TRBJ2-1
TGTGCCAGCAGCTTGGACGCGGGAGGGCCTCGCAATGAGCAGTTCTTC
CASSLDAGGPRNEQFF
>.|TRBV5-1|few|TRBJ2-7
TGCGCCAGCAGCTTGGGGGCAGCCCTGGGTTCCTACGAGCAGTACTTC
CASSLGAALGSYEQYF
>TRBD2|TRBV14|.|TRBJ2-3
TGTGCCAGCAGCCCCCTGACGGGACTAGCGGGATTAACAGATACGCAGTATTTT
CASSPLTGLAGLTDTQYF
>.|TRBV19|.|TRBJ2-2
TGTGCCAGTAATGGAGCCGGGGAGCTGTTTTTT
CASNGAGELFF